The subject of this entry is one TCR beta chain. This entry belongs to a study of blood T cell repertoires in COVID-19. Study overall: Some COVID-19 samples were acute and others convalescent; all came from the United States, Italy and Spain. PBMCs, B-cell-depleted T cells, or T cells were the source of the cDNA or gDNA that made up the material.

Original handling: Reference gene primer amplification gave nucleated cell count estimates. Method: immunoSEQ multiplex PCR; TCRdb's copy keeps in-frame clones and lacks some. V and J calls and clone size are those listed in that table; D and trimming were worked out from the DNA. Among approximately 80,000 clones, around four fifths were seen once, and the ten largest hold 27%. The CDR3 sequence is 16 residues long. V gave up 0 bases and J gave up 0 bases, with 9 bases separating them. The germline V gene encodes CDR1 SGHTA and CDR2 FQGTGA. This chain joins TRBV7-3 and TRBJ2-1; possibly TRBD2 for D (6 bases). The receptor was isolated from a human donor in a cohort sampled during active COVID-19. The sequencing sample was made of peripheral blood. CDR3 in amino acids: CASSLTRGSSYNEQFF. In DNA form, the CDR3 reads TGTGCCAGCAGCTTAACCCGGGGGAGCTCCTACAATGAGCAGTTCTTC.